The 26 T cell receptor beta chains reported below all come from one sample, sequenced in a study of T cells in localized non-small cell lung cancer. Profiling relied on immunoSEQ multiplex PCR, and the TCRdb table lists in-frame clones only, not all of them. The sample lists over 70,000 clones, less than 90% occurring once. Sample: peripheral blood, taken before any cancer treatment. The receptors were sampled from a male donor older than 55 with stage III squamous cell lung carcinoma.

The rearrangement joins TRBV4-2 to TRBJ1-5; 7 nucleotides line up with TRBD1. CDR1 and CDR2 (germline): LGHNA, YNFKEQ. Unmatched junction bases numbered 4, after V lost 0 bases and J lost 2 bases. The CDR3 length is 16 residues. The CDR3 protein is CASSQEGGTGNQPQHF. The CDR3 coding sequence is TGTGCCAGCAGCCAAGAAGGCGGGACAGGCAATCAGCCCCAGCATTTT.

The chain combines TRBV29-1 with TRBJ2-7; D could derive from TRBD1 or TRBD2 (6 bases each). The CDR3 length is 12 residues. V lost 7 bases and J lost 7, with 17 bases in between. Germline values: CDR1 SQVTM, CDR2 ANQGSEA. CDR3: CSAQGGGGEQYV. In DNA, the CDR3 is TGCAGCGCCCAAGGAGGGGGAGGAGAGCAGTACGTC.

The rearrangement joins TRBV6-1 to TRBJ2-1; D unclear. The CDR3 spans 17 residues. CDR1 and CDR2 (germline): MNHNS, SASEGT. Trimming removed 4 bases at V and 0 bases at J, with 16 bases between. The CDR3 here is CASSGRGRISSYNEQFF. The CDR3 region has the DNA TGTGCCAGCAGTGGGAGAGGACGGATAAGCTCCTACAATGAGCAGTTCTTC.

CDR3 nucleotides: TGTGCCAGCACTACATTCGGTAGCTACACTGAAGCTTTCTTT. It codes for CASTTFGSYTEAFF. The rearrangement links TRBV6-5 to TRBJ1-1; the D is unclear. This CDR3 spans 14 amino acids. The ends were cut back, 7 bases at V and 3 bases at J, with 15 bases in the middle. From germline, CDR1 is MNHEY and CDR2 SVGAGI.

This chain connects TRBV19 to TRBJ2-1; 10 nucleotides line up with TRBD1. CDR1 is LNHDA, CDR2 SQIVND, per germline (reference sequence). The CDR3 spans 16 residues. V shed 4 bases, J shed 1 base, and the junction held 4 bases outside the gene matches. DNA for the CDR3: TGTGCCAGTAGTAGGACAGGGGGAGCGTCCTACAATGAGCAGTTCTTC. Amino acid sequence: CASSRTGGASYNEQFF. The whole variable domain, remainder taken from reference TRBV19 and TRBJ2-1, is DGGITQSPKYLFRKEGQNVTLSCEQNLNHDAMYWYRQDPGQGLRLIYYSQIVNDFQKGDIAEGYSVSREKKESFPLTVTSAQKNPTAFYLCASSRTGGASYNEQFFGPGTRLTVL.

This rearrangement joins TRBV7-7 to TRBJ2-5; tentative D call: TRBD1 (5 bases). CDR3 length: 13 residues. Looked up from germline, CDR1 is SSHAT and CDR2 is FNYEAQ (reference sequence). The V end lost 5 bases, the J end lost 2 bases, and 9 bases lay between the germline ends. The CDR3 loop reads CASSRDRQETQYF. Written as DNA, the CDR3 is TGTGCCAGCAGCCGAGACAGACAAGAGACCCAGTACTTC.

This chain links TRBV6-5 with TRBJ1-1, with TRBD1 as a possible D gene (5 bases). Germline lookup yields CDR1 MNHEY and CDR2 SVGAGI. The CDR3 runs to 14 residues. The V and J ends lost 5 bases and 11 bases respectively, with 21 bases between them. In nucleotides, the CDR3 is TGTGCCAGCAGTCCTGAGGGACTTTTCAGATGGGCTTTCTTT. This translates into CASSPEGLFRWAFF.

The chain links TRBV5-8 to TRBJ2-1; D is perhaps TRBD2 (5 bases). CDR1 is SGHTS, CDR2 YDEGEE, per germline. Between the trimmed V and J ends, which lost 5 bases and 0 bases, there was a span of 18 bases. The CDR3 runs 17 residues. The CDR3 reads CASSPPPRGLSYNEQFF. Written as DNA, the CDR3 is TGTGCCAGCAGTCCTCCTCCTCGAGGACTCTCCTACAATGAGCAGTTCTTC. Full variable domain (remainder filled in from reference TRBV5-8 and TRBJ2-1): EAGVTQSPTHLIKTRGQQATLRCSPISGHTSVYWYQQALGLGLQFLLWYDEGEERNRGNFPPRFSGRQFPNYSSELNVNALELEDSALYLCASSPPPRGLSYNEQFFGPGTRLTVL.

The CDR3 coding sequence is TGTGCCAGCAACCCGAGACAGGGCCACGAGCAGTACTTC. Translation gives CASNPRQGHEQYF. The chain couples TRBV2 to TRBJ2-7, with 7 bases matching TRBD1. V was clipped by 7 bases and J by 5 bases; unmatched bases: 8. CDR1 and CDR2 (germline): SNHLY, FYNNEI. There are 13 residues in the CDR3.

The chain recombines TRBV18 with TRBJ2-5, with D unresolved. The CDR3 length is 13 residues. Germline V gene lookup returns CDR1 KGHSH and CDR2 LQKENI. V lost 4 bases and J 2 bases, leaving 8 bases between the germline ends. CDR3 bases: TGTGCCAGCTCACAAGAAGCTCAAGAGACCCAGTACTTC. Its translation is CASSQEAQETQYF.

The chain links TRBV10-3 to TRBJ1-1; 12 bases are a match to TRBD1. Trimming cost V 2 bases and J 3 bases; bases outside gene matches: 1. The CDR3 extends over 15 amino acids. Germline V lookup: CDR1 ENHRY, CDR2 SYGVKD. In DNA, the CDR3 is TGTGCCATCAGTGAGGGGACAGGGGGCCACACTGAAGCTTTCTTT. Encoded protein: CAISEGTGGHTEAFF.

CDR3 sequence (DNA): TGTGCCAGCAGTCCAACCGGGACAGGGGTTCGTCAGCCCCAGCATTTT. Translating it yields CASSPTGTGVRQPQHF. The chain couples TRBV27 to TRBJ1-5, with 10 bases identical to TRBD1. The CDR3 spans 16 residues. Germline V gene data show CDR1 as MNHEY and CDR2 as SMNVEV (reference sequence). V trimming: 5 bases; J trimming: 6 bases; junction bases outside the gene matches: 10.

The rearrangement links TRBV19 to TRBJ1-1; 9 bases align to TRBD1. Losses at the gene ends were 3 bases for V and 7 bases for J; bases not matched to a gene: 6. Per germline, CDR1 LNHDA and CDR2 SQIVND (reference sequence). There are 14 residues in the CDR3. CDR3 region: CASSIWGQGGEAFF. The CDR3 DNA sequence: TGTGCCAGTAGTATCTGGGGACAGGGCGGTGAAGCTTTCTTT.

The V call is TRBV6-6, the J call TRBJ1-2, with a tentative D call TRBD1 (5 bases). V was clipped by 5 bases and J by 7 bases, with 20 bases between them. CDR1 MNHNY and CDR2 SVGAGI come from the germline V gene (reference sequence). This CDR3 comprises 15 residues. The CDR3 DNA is TGTGCCAGCAGTGCGGGACGGGGCGGCTTGGGTGGCTACACCTTC. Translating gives CASSAGRGGLGGYTF.

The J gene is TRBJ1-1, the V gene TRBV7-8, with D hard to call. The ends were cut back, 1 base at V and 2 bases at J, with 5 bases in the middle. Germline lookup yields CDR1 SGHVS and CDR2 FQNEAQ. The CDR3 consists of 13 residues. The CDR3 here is CASSLVGNTEAFF. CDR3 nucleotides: TGTGCCAGCAGCTTAGTGGGCAACACTGAAGCTTTCTTT.

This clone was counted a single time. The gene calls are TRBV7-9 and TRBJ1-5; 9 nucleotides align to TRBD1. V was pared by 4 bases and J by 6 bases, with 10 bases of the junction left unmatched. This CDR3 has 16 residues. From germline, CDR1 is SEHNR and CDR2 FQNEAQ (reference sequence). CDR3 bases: TGTGCCAGCAGCTCCGGTGCGACAGGGGGTGGTCAGCCCCAGCATTTT. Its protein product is CASSSGATGGGQPQHF.

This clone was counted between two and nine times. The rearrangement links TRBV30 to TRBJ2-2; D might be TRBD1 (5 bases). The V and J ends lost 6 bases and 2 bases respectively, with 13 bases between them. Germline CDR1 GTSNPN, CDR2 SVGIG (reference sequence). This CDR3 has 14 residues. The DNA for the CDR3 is TGTGCCTGTCAGGGCGGTCTAAACACCGGGGAGCTGTTTTTT. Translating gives CACQGGLNTGELFF.

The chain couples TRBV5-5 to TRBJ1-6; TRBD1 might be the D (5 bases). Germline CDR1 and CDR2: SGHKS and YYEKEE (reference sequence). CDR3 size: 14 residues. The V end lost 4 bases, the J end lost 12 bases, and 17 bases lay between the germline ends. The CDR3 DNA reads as TGTGCCAGCAGCCGGGGGGATTTATCAAGACCCCTCCACTTT. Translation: CASSRGDLSRPLHF.

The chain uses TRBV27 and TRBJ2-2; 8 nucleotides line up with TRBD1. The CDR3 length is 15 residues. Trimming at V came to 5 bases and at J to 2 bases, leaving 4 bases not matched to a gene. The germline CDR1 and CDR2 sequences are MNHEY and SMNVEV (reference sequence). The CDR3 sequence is CASSARGLNTGELFF. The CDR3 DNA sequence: TGTGCCAGCAGTGCCAGGGGGCTCAACACCGGGGAGCTGTTTTTT.

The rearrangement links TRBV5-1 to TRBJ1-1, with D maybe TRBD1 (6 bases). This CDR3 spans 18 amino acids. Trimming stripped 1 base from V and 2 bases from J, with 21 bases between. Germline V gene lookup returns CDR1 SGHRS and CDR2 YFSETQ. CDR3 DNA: TGCGCCAGCAGCTTGCTTCCAGCCGTTCAGGACAGCAACACTGAAGCTTTCTTT. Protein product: CASSLLPAVQDSNTEAFF.

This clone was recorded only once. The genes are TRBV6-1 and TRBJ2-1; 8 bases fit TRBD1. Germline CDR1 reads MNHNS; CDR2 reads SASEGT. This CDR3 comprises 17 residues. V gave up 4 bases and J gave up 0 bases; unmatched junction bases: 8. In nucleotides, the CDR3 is TGTGCCAGCAGTGCCCACAGGGGGGACAGCTCCTACAATGAGCAGTTCTTC. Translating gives CASSAHRGDSSYNEQFF.

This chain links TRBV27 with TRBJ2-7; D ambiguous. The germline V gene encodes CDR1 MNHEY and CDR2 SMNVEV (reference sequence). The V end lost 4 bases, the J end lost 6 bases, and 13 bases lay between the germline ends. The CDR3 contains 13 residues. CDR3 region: CASSYGPPFEQYF. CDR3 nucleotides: TGTGCCAGCAGTTACGGCCCTCCTTTCGAGCAGTACTTC.

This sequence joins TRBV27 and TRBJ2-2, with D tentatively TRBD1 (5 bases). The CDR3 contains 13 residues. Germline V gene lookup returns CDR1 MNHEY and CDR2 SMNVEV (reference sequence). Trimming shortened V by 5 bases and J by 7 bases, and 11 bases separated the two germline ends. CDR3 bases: TGTGCCAGCAGTGCCCCAGGGATCGGGGAGCTGTTTTTT. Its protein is CASSAPGIGELFF.

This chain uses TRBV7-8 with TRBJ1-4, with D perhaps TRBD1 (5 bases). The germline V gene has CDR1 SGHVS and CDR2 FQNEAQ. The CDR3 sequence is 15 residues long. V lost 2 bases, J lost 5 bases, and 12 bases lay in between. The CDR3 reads CASSLSGTDNEKLFF. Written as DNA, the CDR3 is TGTGCCAGCAGCTTATCCGGGACTGACAATGAAAAACTGTTTTTT.

CDR3 DNA sequence: TGTGCCAGCAGCTTAAGGCCCCGACAGAACACCGGGGAGCTGTTTTTT. Translation: CASSLRPRQNTGELFF. This rearrangement joins TRBV7-3 to TRBJ2-2; no firm D call. The V gene lost 1 base and the J gene lost 1 base, with 10 bases spanning the gap. CDR3 length: 16 residues. Germline V CDR1 and CDR2: SGHTA, FQGTGA.

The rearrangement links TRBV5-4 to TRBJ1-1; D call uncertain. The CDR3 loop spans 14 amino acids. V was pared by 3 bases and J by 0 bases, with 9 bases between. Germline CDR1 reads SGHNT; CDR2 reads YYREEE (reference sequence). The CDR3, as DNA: TGTGCCAGCAGCTACGACACCATGAACACTGAAGCTTTCTTT. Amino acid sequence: CASSYDTMNTEAFF.